A selection of T cell receptor beta chains follows, all from one sample in a study of T cell repertoires in cytomegalovirus infection. TCRdb re-derived calls from the reads in MiXCR, one entry per CDR3 protein. The sample lists around 340,000 distinct CDR3 sequences, almost 30% occurring once. Antigens of these TCRs are unknown. Specimen: cultured PBMCs, collected from culture after CMV antigen stimulation. Receptors were obtained from a human donor in good health (CMV status not recorded). Some clones in this sample may be carry-over from other donors' samples. CDR3s include the opening cysteine and the closing phenylalanine or tryptophan. Fields, in order: CDR3 length, V gene, J gene, CDR3 protein.

cdr3_length: 15
v_call: TRBV7-9
j_call: TRBJ2-1
cdr3_aa: CASSPQGANYNEQFF

cdr3_length: 14
v_call: TRBV7-8
j_call: TRBJ1-5
cdr3_aa: CASSLERGNQPQHF

cdr3_length: 16
v_call: TRBV27
j_call: TRBJ2-1
cdr3_aa: CASSLGWLAGDNEQFF

cdr3_length: 15
v_call: TRBV11-2
j_call: TRBJ2-7
cdr3_aa: CASSLGLYGSYEQYF

cdr3_length: 16
v_call: TRBV7-3
j_call: TRBJ1-2
cdr3_aa: CASSLDRMTGVYGYTF

cdr3_length: 16
v_call: TRBV2
j_call: TRBJ2-1
cdr3_aa: CASTRGVTSGYNEQFF

cdr3_length: 13
v_call: TRBV12-3/TRBV12-4
j_call: TRBJ1-5
cdr3_aa: CASTPGRVQPQHF

cdr3_length: 15
v_call: TRBV19
j_call: TRBJ1-1
cdr3_aa: CASSTLTGVNTEAFF

cdr3_length: 13
v_call: TRBV7-9
j_call: TRBJ2-1
cdr3_aa: CASSLRVDNEQFF

cdr3_length: 15
v_call: TRBV7-9
j_call: TRBJ1-2
cdr3_aa: CASSLDEGLTDGYTF

cdr3_length: 17
v_call: TRBV9
j_call: TRBJ2-5
cdr3_aa: CASSVGLGGQGKETQYF

cdr3_length: 15
v_call: TRBV11-1
j_call: TRBJ2-2
cdr3_aa: CASSPQLRGTGELFF

cdr3_length: 13
v_call: TRBV11-2
j_call: TRBJ2-5
cdr3_aa: CASSFGHQETQYF

cdr3_length: 14
v_call: TRBV6-6
j_call: TRBJ1-1
cdr3_aa: CASREQNMNTEAFF

cdr3_length: 16
v_call: TRBV19
j_call: TRBJ2-6
cdr3_aa: CARPGSFASGANVLTF

cdr3_length: 15
v_call: TRBV7-2
j_call: TRBJ1-2
cdr3_aa: CASIPTGSANYGYTF

cdr3_length: 14
v_call: TRBV18
j_call: TRBJ2-2
cdr3_aa: CASSPGTGTGELFF

cdr3_length: 14
v_call: TRBV7-2
j_call: TRBJ1-5
cdr3_aa: CASSEGGGWQPQHF

cdr3_length: 16
v_call: TRBV4-1
j_call: TRBJ2-5
cdr3_aa: CASSQLDRGALETQYF

cdr3_length: 15
v_call: TRBV4-2
j_call: TRBJ1-5
cdr3_aa: CASSQVKGSNQPQHF

cdr3_length: 16
v_call: TRBV18
j_call: TRBJ1-2
cdr3_aa: CASSTGTGGANYGYTF

cdr3_length: 16
v_call: TRBV4-1
j_call: TRBJ2-1
cdr3_aa: CASSHLTSGENNEQFF

cdr3_length: 12
v_call: TRBV6-1
j_call: TRBJ2-1
cdr3_aa: CASTRANNEQFF

cdr3_length: 20
v_call: TRBV11-2
j_call: TRBJ2-1
cdr3_aa: CASSAPTSGGASAVYNEQFF

cdr3_length: 18
v_call: TRBV4-1
j_call: TRBJ1-6
cdr3_aa: CASSQDGGGAGENSPLHF